This is a list of T cell receptor beta chains from one sample in a study of blood T cell repertoires in COVID-19. Generated by immunoSEQ multiplex PCR, the TCRdb table keeps only in-frame clones and is missing some. The sample lists 200,000 to 300,000 clones, 65% to 90% occurring once. Sequencing used peripheral blood. These receptors all stem from a man in his thirties or forties with active or convalescent COVID-19. Each CDR3 is given with its conserved first and last residue. D genes are given only for firm matches. Clone size is shown for a subset of rows, as once, few, many or a class of expanded clone.

v_call: TRBV4-2; clone_size: NA; d_call: NA; j_call: TRBJ2-7; cdr3_aa: CASSQGTGVSSYEQYF; cdr3_nt: TGTGCCAGCAGCCAAGGTACAGGAGTAAGCTCCTACGAGCAGTACTTC
v_call: TRBV19; clone_size: NA; d_call: TRBD1; j_call: TRBJ2-7; cdr3_aa: CASSIGDSSYEQYF; cdr3_nt: TGTGCCAGTAGTATAGGGGACAGCTCCTACGAGCAGTACTTC
v_call: TRBV7-2; clone_size: NA; d_call: NA; j_call: TRBJ1-6; cdr3_aa: CASSLDKGISNSPLHF; cdr3_nt: TGTGCCAGCAGCTTAGATAAGGGGATAAGTAATTCACCCCTCCACTTT
v_call: TRBV3-1/TRBV3-2; clone_size: NA; d_call: NA; j_call: TRBJ2-1; cdr3_aa: CASSHLATDRETSYNEQFF; cdr3_nt: TGTGCCAGCAGCCACCTAGCGACGGATAGGGAGACTTCCTACAATGAGCAGTTCTTC
v_call: TRBV6-1; clone_size: few; d_call: NA; j_call: TRBJ1-2; cdr3_aa: CASSESTGPNYGYTF; cdr3_nt: TGTGCCAGCAGTGAAAGTACAGGACCCAACTATGGCTACACCTTC
v_call: TRBV5-4; clone_size: NA; d_call: NA; j_call: TRBJ1-1; cdr3_aa: CASSYIPSGMNTEAFF; cdr3_nt: TGTGCCAGCAGCTACATCCCGTCAGGAATGAACACTGAAGCTTTCTTT
v_call: TRBV19; clone_size: NA; d_call: NA; j_call: TRBJ2-2; cdr3_aa: CASRKRGQQNTGELFF; cdr3_nt: TGTGCCAGTAGAAAACGAGGACAGCAAAACACCGGGGAGCTGTTTTTT
v_call: TRBV13; clone_size: NA; d_call: NA; j_call: TRBJ1-1; cdr3_aa: CASSFSHDGARAFF; cdr3_nt: TGTGCCAGCAGCTTTAGTCACGATGGGGCTAGAGCTTTCTTT
v_call: TRBV3-1/TRBV3-2; clone_size: NA; d_call: NA; j_call: TRBJ1-2; cdr3_aa: CASSQELGFDYGYTF; cdr3_nt: TGTGCCAGCAGCCAAGAACTAGGGTTCGACTATGGCTACACCTTC
v_call: TRBV13; clone_size: NA; d_call: NA; j_call: TRBJ2-2; cdr3_aa: CASSFGQQAGELFF; cdr3_nt: TGTGCCAGCAGCTTCGGTCAGCAGGCCGGGGAGCTGTTTTTT
v_call: TRBV19; clone_size: NA; d_call: NA; j_call: TRBJ1-1; cdr3_aa: CASSIRGAATEAFF; cdr3_nt: TGTGCCAGTAGTATTCGGGGGGCGGCCACTGAAGCTTTCTTT
v_call: TRBV20-1; clone_size: NA; d_call: TRBD2; j_call: TRBJ2-3; cdr3_aa: CSASWGGLAGRTDTQYF; cdr3_nt: TGCAGTGCTAGTTGGGGCGGACTAGCGGGGCGCACAGATACGCAGTATTTT
v_call: TRBV6-2/TRBV6-3; clone_size: NA; d_call: NA; j_call: TRBJ1-6; cdr3_aa: CASSSRQINNSPLHF; cdr3_nt: TGTGCCAGCAGTTCCAGACAGATCAATAATTCACCCCTCCACTTT
v_call: TRBV6-5; clone_size: NA; d_call: NA; j_call: TRBJ2-5; cdr3_aa: CASRTGSGETQYF; cdr3_nt: TGTGCCAGCAGAACAGGGTCCGGAGAGACCCAGTACTTC
v_call: TRBV13; clone_size: NA; d_call: NA; j_call: TRBJ2-1; cdr3_aa: CASSSSGLYNEQFF; cdr3_nt: TGTGCCAGCAGCTCATCGGGACTGTACAATGAGCAGTTCTTC
v_call: TRBV6-6; clone_size: NA; d_call: TRBD1; j_call: TRBJ2-2; cdr3_aa: CASSQRPRGMGELFF; cdr3_nt: TGTGCCAGCAGTCAACGCCCCAGGGGGATGGGGGAGCTGTTTTTT
v_call: TRBV4-3; clone_size: once; d_call: NA; j_call: TRBJ1-2; cdr3_aa: CASSQGPRAENGYTF; cdr3_nt: TGCGCCAGCAGCCAAGGCCCCAGGGCGGAAAATGGCTACACCTTC
v_call: TRBV6-1; clone_size: NA; d_call: NA; j_call: TRBJ2-1; cdr3_aa: CASSEEDSRVF; cdr3_nt: TGTGCCAGCAGTGAAGAGGACAGCAGAGTCTTC
v_call: TRBV3-1/TRBV3-2; clone_size: NA; d_call: TRBD2; j_call: TRBJ2-5; cdr3_aa: CASSQVWGLAGGRETQYF; cdr3_nt: TGTGCCAGCAGCCAAGTGTGGGGACTAGCGGGGGGTAGGGAGACCCAGTACTTC
v_call: TRBV11-1; clone_size: NA; d_call: NA; j_call: TRBJ1-5; cdr3_aa: CASSLELNQPQHF; cdr3_nt: TGTGCCAGCAGCTTAGAACTGAATCAGCCCCAGCATTTT
v_call: TRBV6-6; clone_size: NA; d_call: TRBD2; j_call: TRBJ2-3; cdr3_aa: CASSPRTSRTDTQYF; cdr3_nt: TGTGCCAGCAGTCCACGGACTAGCAGGACAGATACGCAGTATTTT
v_call: TRBV6-5; clone_size: NA; d_call: TRBD1; j_call: TRBJ1-6; cdr3_aa: CASSYTTGDSPLHF; cdr3_nt: TGTGCCAGCAGTTACACGACAGGGGATTCACCCCTCCACTTT
v_call: TRBV5-1; clone_size: NA; d_call: TRBD1; j_call: TRBJ1-6; cdr3_aa: CASSPQPTGGEVNSPLHF; cdr3_nt: TGCGCCAGCAGCCCGCAACCTACAGGGGGCGAGGTGAATTCACCCCTCCACTTT
v_call: TRBV6-4; clone_size: NA; d_call: NA; j_call: TRBJ2-2; cdr3_aa: CASSDRTDLHSGELFF; cdr3_nt: TGTGCCAGCAGTGACAGAACGGACTTGCACAGCGGGGAGCTGTTTTTT
v_call: TRBV5-1; clone_size: NA; d_call: NA; j_call: TRBJ1-2; cdr3_aa: CASSLTGKDGYTF; cdr3_nt: TGCGCCAGCAGCTTAACAGGAAAAGACGGCTACACCTTC
v_call: TRBV6-5; clone_size: NA; d_call: NA; j_call: TRBJ1-1; cdr3_aa: CASSPEPQGNTEAFF; cdr3_nt: TGTGCCAGCAGTCCCGAACCACAGGGGAACACTGAAGCTTTCTTT